This T cell receptor (beta chain) was sequenced in a study of identical twins. This clonotype was observed many times. Trimming took off 3 bases at V and 6 bases at J, with 24 bases between the two ends. This CDR3 comprises 18 residues. TCRdb fed the 5' RACE reads into MiXCR, producing one record per CDR3 protein. The data contain 650,000 to 750,000 distinct CDR3 sequences, 21% of them seen just once; the ten biggest clones take up 4% to 5.5%. The data were also submitted as part of a second study, on T cells expressing NK-cell markers.

The chain recombines TRBV12-3 or TRBV12-4 with TRBJ1-5; a weak D match, TRBD1 (6 bases). The sequence derives from a woman younger than 35 in good health. The sequenced material came from PBMCs. The CDR3 DNA reads TGTGCCAGCAGTTTCCGAGTTTCATTATGGGGGGCCAGTCAGCCCCAGCATTTT. This gives the protein CASSFRVSLWGASQPQHF.